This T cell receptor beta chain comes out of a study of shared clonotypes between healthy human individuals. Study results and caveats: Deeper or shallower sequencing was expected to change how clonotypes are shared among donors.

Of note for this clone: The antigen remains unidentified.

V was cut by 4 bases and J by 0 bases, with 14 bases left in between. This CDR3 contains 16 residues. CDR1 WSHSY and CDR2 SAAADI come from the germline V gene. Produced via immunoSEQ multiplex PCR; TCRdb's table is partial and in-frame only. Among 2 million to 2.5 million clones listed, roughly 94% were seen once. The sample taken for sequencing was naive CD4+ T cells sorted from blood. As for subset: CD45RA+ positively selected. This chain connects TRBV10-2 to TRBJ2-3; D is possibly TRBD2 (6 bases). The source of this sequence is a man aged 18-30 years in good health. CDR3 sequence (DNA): TGCGCCAGCAGTGTTTTAGGTGCGGGGAGCACAGATACGCAGTATTTT. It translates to CASSVLGAGSTDTQYF.